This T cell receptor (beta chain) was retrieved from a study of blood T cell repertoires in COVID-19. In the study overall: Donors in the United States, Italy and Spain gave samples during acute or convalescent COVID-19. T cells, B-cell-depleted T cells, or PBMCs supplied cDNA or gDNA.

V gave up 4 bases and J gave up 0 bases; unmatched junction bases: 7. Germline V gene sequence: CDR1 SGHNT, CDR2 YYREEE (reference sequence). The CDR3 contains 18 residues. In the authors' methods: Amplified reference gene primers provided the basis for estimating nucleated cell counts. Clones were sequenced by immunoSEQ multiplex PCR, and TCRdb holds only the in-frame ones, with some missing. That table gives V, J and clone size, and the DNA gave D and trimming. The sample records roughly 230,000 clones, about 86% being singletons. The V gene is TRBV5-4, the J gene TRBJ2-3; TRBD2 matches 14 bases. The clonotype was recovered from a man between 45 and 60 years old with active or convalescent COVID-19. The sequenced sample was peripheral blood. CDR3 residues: CASSGGLAGAPSTDTQYF. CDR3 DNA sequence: TGTGCCAGCAGCGGGGGACTAGCGGGGGCCCCTAGCACAGATACGCAGTATTTT.